These 31 T cell receptor beta chains came from one sample sequenced in a study of blood T cell repertoires in COVID-19. The data were produced by immunoSEQ multiplex PCR, yet TCRdb's version contains in-frame clones alone and is incomplete. The sample lists some 200,000 clones, 80% to 90% occurring once. The sequenced material came from PBMCs or T cells enriched from blood (not recorded which). The receptor source for this set is a woman under 30 in a cohort exposed to, infected with or recovered from COVID-19 (not recorded which).

This chain links TRBV5-6 with TRBJ1-5; maybe TRBD1 (6 bases). Trimming removed 5 bases from V and 0 bases from J, with 15 bases in between. CDR3 length equals 16 residues. Germline V lookup: CDR1 SGHDT, CDR2 YYEEEE. The CDR3 region has the DNA TGTGCCAGCAGTCTCAGGGGTTCATATAGCAATCAGCCCCAGCATTTT. This translates into CASSLRGSYSNQPQHF.

A single count supports this clone. The rearrangement links TRBV18 to TRBJ1-5, with 7 positions matching TRBD1. The CDR3 has 13 residues. Germline V gene sequence: CDR1 KGHSH, CDR2 LQKENI. Trimming removed 5 bases from V and 7 bases from J; junction bases left unmatched: 5. The CDR3 region has the DNA TGTGCCAGCTCAGAGGGGGCCGGGCAGCCCCAGCATTTT. It is translated as CASSEGAGQPQHF.

Here the CDR3 reads CASSLVGQEKLFF. The CDR3 region has the DNA TGTGCCAGCAGCTTAGTGGGACAGGAAAAACTGTTTTTT. The chain links TRBV7-9 to TRBJ1-4; TRBD1 aligns across 7 bases. The CDR3 is 13 residues long. V shed 1 base and J 8 bases; nucleotides not matched to a gene: 1. CDR1 and CDR2 from the germline V gene are SEHNR and FQNEAQ (reference sequence).

V is TRBV7-9 and J is TRBJ2-7; TRBD1 matches at 8 bases. The V and J ends lost 5 bases and 5 bases, in that order; junction bases with no gene match: 8. Germline CDR1 is SEHNR and CDR2 is FQNEAQ (reference sequence). The CDR3 loop spans 14 amino acids. CDR3 loop: CASSRGQAENEQYF. In nucleotides, the CDR3 is TGTGCCAGCAGCAGGGGACAGGCCGAGAACGAGCAGTACTTC.

The chain uses TRBV11-1 and TRBJ2-7; 8 bases agree with TRBD2. The CDR3 is 13 residues long. Germline V gives CDR1 SGHAT, CDR2 FQDESV (reference sequence). The V and J ends lost 5 bases and 7 bases, in that order; junction bases with no gene match: 7. CDR3 region: CASSRTSSLEQYF. Written as DNA, the CDR3 is TGTGCCAGCAGCCGGACTAGCTCCTTGGAGCAGTACTTC.

This rearrangement joins TRBV7-6 to TRBJ1-2; no reliable D call. The CDR3 length is 15 residues. Germline assignment: CDR1 SGHVS and CDR2 FNYEAQ. V shed 1 base and J shed 6 bases, with 15 bases lying between them. The CDR3, as DNA: TGTGCCAGCAGCTTAGGGCGCTCAGGATCTAATGGCTACACCTTC. Amino acid sequence: CASSLGRSGSNGYTF.

This clone was seen more than once but under ten times. The chain combines TRBV15 with TRBJ1-1; unclear D gene. V lost 8 bases, J lost 8 bases, and 18 bases lay in between. CDR1 is LNHNV, CDR2 YYDKDF, per germline (reference sequence). The CDR3 has 13 amino acids. The DNA for the CDR3 is TGTGCCACCCTAGGGAGCGGAAGTGCGGAAGCTTTCTTT. It specifies CATLGSGSAEAFF.

Concerning this clone: The junction and the germline gene differ at one end; a read error may be behind it. V and J are TRBV13 and TRBJ2-1; 11 bases match TRBD2. This CDR3 has 14 residues. Germline CDR1 PRHDT, CDR2 FYEKMQ (reference sequence). This chain's CDR3 is CASRLAGGNNEQFF. The CDR3 region has the DNA TGTGCCAGCAGATTAGCGGGAGGGAACAATGAGCAGTTCTTC.

This chain links TRBV15 with TRBJ1-4, with a possible D match to TRBD1 (5 bases). Germline CDR1 LNHNV, CDR2 YYDKDF (reference sequence). The CDR3 sequence is 17 residues long. The V gene lost 7 bases and the J gene lost 1 base, with 19 bases spanning the gap. The CDR3 reads CATIPGLGLRTNEKLFF. CDR3 coding DNA: TGTGCCACCATCCCAGGGCTGGGACTACGAACTAATGAAAAACTGTTTTTT.

The rearrangement uses TRBV28 and TRBJ2-1; TRBD2 might be the D (5 bases). V was shortened by 2 bases and J by 0 bases, with 14 bases between the two germline ends. The CDR3 has 17 amino acids. CDR1 MDHEN and CDR2 SYDVKM come from the germline V gene. The CDR3 coding sequence is TGTGCCAGCAGTTTAAGGTTGACGGGGAGCTCCTACAATGAGCAGTTCTTC. Translation gives CASSLRLTGSSYNEQFF.

The sample holds a few counts of this clone. The rearrangement joins TRBV28 to TRBJ1-2; 7 bases are shared with TRBD1. With 5 bases clipped from V and 8 bases from J, the junction kept 17 bases outside the gene matches. Germline V gives CDR1 MDHEN, CDR2 SYDVKM. The CDR3 loop spans 16 amino acids. The CDR3 loop is CASSLQSSRQGRGYTF. CDR3 DNA: TGTGCCAGCAGTCTCCAATCCTCCAGACAGGGTAGGGGCTACACCTTC.

This chain's CDR3 is CASSREVDTEAFF. DNA for the CDR3: TGTGCCAGTAGTCGGGAGGTCGACACTGAAGCTTTCTTT. The rearrangement joins TRBV19 to TRBJ1-1, with D unresolved. Germline V gene sequence: CDR1 LNHDA, CDR2 SQIVND (reference sequence). CDR3 length: 13 residues. Trimming removed 5 bases from V and 3 bases from J, with 10 bases in between.

The chain uses TRBV3-1 (or the pseudogene TRBV3-2) and TRBJ2-4, with a tentative D call TRBD1 (7 bases). V was clipped by 0 bases and J by 2 bases, with 14 bases between them. Germline V lookup: CDR1 LGHDT, CDR2 YNNKEL (reference sequence). This CDR3 contains 17 residues. CDR3 bases: TGTGCCAGCAGCCAAGAGGAGGGGGCCTGGTCCAAAAACATTCAGTACTTC. It encodes CASSQEEGAWSKNIQYF.

V and J are TRBV5-1 and TRBJ2-2; the match to TRBD2 covers 13 bases. The germline V gene has CDR1 SGHRS and CDR2 YFSETQ. This CDR3 spans 15 amino acids. J gave up 8 bases and V 6 bases, and 7 bases lay outside the gene matches. The CDR3 sequence is CASTRLAGGAGELFF. CDR3 coding DNA: TGCGCCAGCACGAGACTAGCGGGAGGAGCAGGGGAGCTGTTTTTT.

The V gene is TRBV12-3 or TRBV12-4, the J gene TRBJ1-2; TRBD1 might be the D (5 bases). CDR3 length: 13 residues. The germline V and J ends were trimmed by 4 bases and 8 bases, with 14 bases remaining between them. The CDR3 spells CASSSPGGGGYTF. The CDR3 DNA reads as TGTGCCAGCAGTTCCCCGGGGGGAGGGGGCTACACCTTC.

The chain is built from TRBV7-9 and TRBJ1-1; 7 bases align to TRBD1. The CDR3 has 12 residues. Germline-derived CDR1 and CDR2 are SEHNR and FQNEAQ (reference sequence). V lost 11 bases, J lost 1 base, and 4 bases stayed unmatched. The CDR3 region has the DNA TGTGCCGGGGGACAGAGGAACACTGAAGCTTTCTTT. This sequence encodes CAGGQRNTEAFF.

The chain has TRBV5-8 and TRBJ2-1; D ambiguous. The germline gives CDR1 SGHTS, CDR2 YDEGEE. The germline V and J ends were trimmed by 6 bases and 4 bases, with 5 bases remaining between them. The CDR3 runs to 11 residues. CDR3 sequence (DNA): TGTGCCAGCAAGAGGTACAATGAGCAGTTCTTC. Its protein product is CASKRYNEQFF.

This chain uses TRBV7-8 with TRBJ1-1, with no clear D. The CDR3 loop spans 14 amino acids. Per the germline V gene, CDR1 is SGHVS and CDR2 is FQNEAQ. Trimming took off 3 bases at V and 2 bases at J, with 10 bases between the two ends. DNA for the CDR3: TGTGCCAGCAGCTTCGGTCAGGCAAACACTGAAGCTTTCTTT. It yields the protein CASSFGQANTEAFF.

The chain joins TRBV15 to TRBJ2-3, with 11 bases aligning to TRBD2. The CDR3 contains 17 residues. V shed 1 base and J 0 bases; nucleotides not matched to a gene: 3. CDR1 LNHNV and CDR2 YYDKDF come from the germline V gene (reference sequence). In nucleotides, the CDR3 is TGTGCCACCAGCAGAGCATGGACTAGCGGGAGCACAGATACGCAGTATTTT. As protein: CATSRAWTSGSTDTQYF.

The CDR3 sequence is CATSRDRGAETQYF. The CDR3 nucleotides read TGTGCCACCAGCAGAGATCGGGGGGCTGAGACCCAGTACTTC. The chain links TRBV15 to TRBJ2-5; TRBD2 might be the D (7 bases). Looked up from germline, CDR1 is LNHNV and CDR2 is YYDKDF (reference sequence). Trimming shortened V by 0 bases and J by 5 bases, and 10 bases separated the two germline ends. There are 14 residues in the CDR3. The full variable domain, with the rest looked up from reference TRBV15 and TRBJ2-5, is DAMVIQNPRYQVTQFGKPVTLSCSQTLNHNVMYWYQQKSSQAPKLLFHYYDKDFNNEADTPDNFQSRRPNTSFCFLDIRSPGLGDTAMYLCATSRDRGAETQYFGPGTRLLVL.

This clone has only a few counts. The chain uses TRBV6-5 and TRBJ1-6, with D unclear. The V gene's germline CDR1 is MNHEY and CDR2 SVGAGI. V lost 2 bases to trimming and J lost 9 bases, with 5 bases between them. This CDR3 spans 12 amino acids. The CDR3 DNA is TGTGCCAGCAGTTACGGGCGTTCACCCCTCCACTTT. Translating it yields CASSYGRSPLHF.

J is TRBJ2-3 and V is TRBV5-6, with 8 bases matching TRBD1. Germline V gene sequence: CDR1 SGHDT, CDR2 YYEEEE. J lost 4 bases, V lost 2 bases, and 9 bases had no gene match. This CDR3 has 16 amino acids. The CDR3 nucleotides are TGTGCCAGCAGCTTCCTGGGACAGGCCTTGGCAGATACGCAGTATTTT. This sequence encodes CASSFLGQALADTQYF.

This chain uses TRBV30 with TRBJ1-1; D gene ambiguous. The CDR3 contains 13 residues. CDR1 and CDR2 from the germline V gene are GTSNPN and SVGIG (reference sequence). Trimming removed 2 bases at V and 0 bases at J, with 7 bases between. CDR3 nucleotide sequence: TGTGCCTGGAGTACAGACGTGAACACTGAAGCTTTCTTT. It translates to CAWSTDVNTEAFF.

The chain uses TRBV19 and TRBJ1-5; D is uncertain. The CDR3 totals 14 residues. Per the germline V gene, CDR1 is LNHDA and CDR2 is SQIVND (reference sequence). V was trimmed by 2 bases and J by 4 bases, leaving 9 bases between them. The CDR3 loop reads CASSIKSLNQPQHF. The CDR3 DNA reads TGTGCCAGTAGTATAAAAAGTCTAAATCAGCCCCAGCATTTT.

This chain joins TRBV5-6 and TRBJ1-5; 8 bases fit TRBD1. This CDR3 has 16 residues. From germline, CDR1 is SGHDT and CDR2 YYEEEE. Trimming removed 2 bases from V and 2 bases from J; junction bases left unmatched: 6. The CDR3 protein is CASSFSGQGGNQPQHF. CDR3 bases: TGTGCCAGCAGCTTCTCAGGACAGGGAGGCAATCAGCCCCAGCATTTT.

The table lists this clone with a count of one. The V call is TRBV24-1, the J call TRBJ1-1, with D unresolved. This CDR3 has 12 amino acids. Deletions cut 4 bases from V and 3 bases from J, with 5 bases between. CDR1 is KGHDR, CDR2 SFDVKD, per germline. For the CDR3, the DNA is TGTGCCACCAGTGACTTAGACACTGAAGCTTTCTTT. Protein product: CATSDLDTEAFF.

The rearrangement links TRBV5-1 to TRBJ2-5, with 9 bases aligning to TRBD2. Germline V gene data show CDR1 as SGHRS and CDR2 as YFSETQ. This CDR3 is built from 17 residues. V was pared by 0 bases and J by 2 bases, with 8 bases of the junction left unmatched. The CDR3 nucleotides read TGCGCCAGCAGCTTGGCGGTAGCGGGGGTTTTACAAGAGACCCAGTACTTC. Amino acid sequence: CASSLAVAGVLQETQYF.

The rearrangement links TRBV9 to TRBJ1-2; TRBD1 matches at 8 bases. V lost 0 bases and J lost 10; bases outside the gene matches: 14. This CDR3 spans 16 amino acids. Germline V gene lookup returns CDR1 SGDLS and CDR2 YYNGEE. The chain's CDR3 is CASSVVEDREDWDYTF. The CDR3 region has the DNA TGTGCCAGCAGCGTAGTCGAGGACAGGGAAGATTGGGACTACACCTTC.

CDR3 coding DNA: TGTGCCATCAGCCTGGGACAGCTCCAAGAGACCCAGTACTTC. It yields the protein CAISLGQLQETQYF. The V and J genes are TRBV10-3 and TRBJ2-5, with 7 bases identical to TRBD1. The CDR3 runs 14 residues. In germline, CDR1 is ENHRY, CDR2 SYGVKD. With 6 bases clipped from V and 1 base from J, the junction kept 5 bases outside the gene matches.

The chain couples TRBV28 to TRBJ2-2; 8 nucleotides line up with TRBD1. This CDR3 is 16 amino acids long. Per the germline V gene, CDR1 is MDHEN and CDR2 is SYDVKM. V shed 7 bases and J 4 bases; nucleotides not matched to a gene: 11. CDR3 protein: CASNSGTGSGTGELFF. The CDR3 DNA sequence: TGTGCCAGCAATTCCGGGACAGGATCGGGCACCGGGGAGCTGTTTTTT.

This chain joins TRBV24-1 and TRBJ1-5; D unclear. Trimming took off 3 bases at V and 7 bases at J, with 12 bases between the two ends. Looked up from germline, CDR1 is KGHDR and CDR2 is SFDVKD. The CDR3 sequence is 14 residues long. The CDR3 DNA is TGTGCCACCAGTGATGGGTCGGGTGCGCAGCCCCAGCATTTT. Its protein is CATSDGSGAQPQHF.